This T cell receptor beta chain derives from a study of T cells in Graves' hyperthyroidism and ophthalmopathy. Findings and caveats of the study: Most clonotypes expanded in the thyroid (above 0.001) were also present in blood. Model-based prediction identified ophthalmopathy a median roughly 6.1 months prior to its onset.

V lost 6 bases and J 5 bases, leaving 17 bases between the germline ends. The CDR3 consists of 14 residues. Patients aged 18 to 65 with hyperthyroidism were newly diagnosed, with duration under 2 months. This clonotype was picked up many times. Its specificity is unknown. Template material for amplifying TCR beta CDR3 regions consisted of RNA transcripts. First-round RT-PCR with HTBI primers amplified the TCR CDR3 region. TCRdb re-called the multiplex PCR reads with MiXCR, one entry per CDR3 protein. Among roughly 720,000 distinct CDR3 sequences listed, around a sixth were seen once. The chain couples TRBV12-3 or TRBV12-4 to TRBJ2-7, with a possible D match to TRBD2 (6 bases). Sequencing used blood. The origin of this receptor is a man aged 50 to 59 with Graves' hyperthyroidism. In DNA form, the CDR3 reads TGTGCCAGCAGCCCGACTGGGGGGTTCGACGAGCAGTACTTC. This sequence encodes CASSPTGGFDEQYF.